The rows below give T cell receptor beta chains drawn from one sample of a study of cytomegalovirus exposure and HLA in healthy donors. This table comes from immunoSEQ multiplex PCR, and its TCRdb copy is limited to in-frame clones, with some not included. The sample has just under 150,000 clones; roughly 80% are singletons. The sample consisted of PBMCs. These receptors were taken from a young woman in good health and CMV-seronegative. CDR3s include the opening cysteine and the closing phenylalanine or tryptophan. Each record gives: clone size, V gene, D gene, J gene, CDR3 protein, CDR3 DNA. D genes are given only for firm matches. The size entry is marked missing in some rows and otherwise reads once, few, many or a size class.

abundance: few; v_gene: TRBV5-1; d_gene: -; j_gene: TRBJ1-1; CDR3aa: CASSFLTGTGEAFF; CDR3nt: TGCGCCAGCAGCTTCCTAACAGGTACCGGAGAAGCTTTCTTT
abundance: -; v_gene: TRBV27; d_gene: -; j_gene: TRBJ2-2; CDR3aa: CASSLLRGGSPANTGELFF; CDR3nt: TGTGCCAGCAGTTTATTGCGGGGTGGGTCCCCCGCGAACACCGGGGAGCTGTTTTTT
abundance: -; v_gene: TRBV7-2; d_gene: TRBD1; j_gene: TRBJ1-4; CDR3aa: CASSSGQDRGNEKLFF; CDR3nt: TGTGCCAGCAGCTCTGGACAGGATCGGGGTAATGAAAAACTGTTTTTT
abundance: once; v_gene: TRBV6-1; d_gene: TRBD2; j_gene: TRBJ2-7; CDR3aa: CASSEAGGSTHEQYF; CDR3nt: TGTGCCAGCAGTGAAGCGGGCGGGAGTACCCACGAGCAGTACTTC
abundance: -; v_gene: TRBV11-3; d_gene: -; j_gene: TRBJ2-3; CDR3aa: CASSLGVAGTDTQYF; CDR3nt: TGTGCCAGCAGCCTAGGGGTAGCGGGCACAGATACGCAGTATTTT
abundance: -; v_gene: TRBV19; d_gene: TRBD1; j_gene: TRBJ1-2; CDR3aa: CASSANLGTGNGYTF; CDR3nt: TGTGCCAGTAGTGCAAATCTCGGGACAGGGAATGGCTACACCTTC
abundance: once; v_gene: TRBV30; d_gene: -; j_gene: TRBJ1-2; CDR3aa: CAWSAGTNYGYTF; CDR3nt: TGTGCCTGGAGTGCCGGGACTAACTATGGCTACACCTTC
abundance: -; v_gene: TRBV5-1; d_gene: -; j_gene: TRBJ2-5; CDR3aa: CASSLAPWQIQETQYF; CDR3nt: TGCGCCAGCAGCTTGGCCCCGTGGCAAATCCAAGAGACCCAGTACTTC
abundance: few; v_gene: TRBV4-1; d_gene: TRBD1; j_gene: TRBJ2-7; CDR3aa: CASSLRGNYEQYF; CDR3nt: TGCGCCAGCAGCCTCAGGGGGAACTACGAGCAGTACTTC
abundance: -; v_gene: TRBV7-9; d_gene: -; j_gene: TRBJ2-2; CDR3aa: CASSSTNHTGELFF; CDR3nt: TGTGCCAGCAGCTCTACGAATCACACCGGGGAGCTGTTTTTT
abundance: -; v_gene: TRBV18; d_gene: -; j_gene: TRBJ1-1; CDR3aa: CASSPRGGAGLYTEAFF; CDR3nt: TGTGCCAGCTCACCAAGGGGGGGCGCGGGTTTGTACACTGAAGCTTTCTTT
abundance: -; v_gene: TRBV5-1; d_gene: -; j_gene: TRBJ2-7; CDR3aa: CASSVGGARTYEQYF; CDR3nt: TGCGCCAGCAGCGTTGGAGGGGCTAGGACCTACGAGCAGTACTTC
abundance: -; v_gene: TRBV2; d_gene: TRBD1; j_gene: TRBJ2-7; CDR3aa: CASSGTGGRLTYEQYF; CDR3nt: TGTGCCAGCAGCGGGACAGGGGGGCGTCTGACCTACGAGCAGTACTTC
abundance: -; v_gene: TRBV6-6; d_gene: TRBD2; j_gene: TRBJ2-7; CDR3aa: CASRLSGGSYEQYF; CDR3nt: TGTGCCAGCAGGCTTAGCGGGGGGTCCTACGAGCAGTACTTC
abundance: -; v_gene: TRBV7-8; d_gene: -; j_gene: TRBJ1-5; CDR3aa: CASSFGSLGYSNQPQHF; CDR3nt: TGTGCCAGCAGCTTCGGGAGCCTGGGATATTCCAATCAGCCCCAGCATTTT
abundance: -; v_gene: TRBV7-2; d_gene: TRBD2; j_gene: TRBJ2-1; CDR3aa: CASSYLAGGLNEQFF; CDR3nt: TGTGCCAGCAGCTATCTAGCGGGAGGTTTGAATGAGCAGTTCTTC
abundance: few; v_gene: TRBV6-5; d_gene: -; j_gene: TRBJ1-1; CDR3aa: CASSYSTQGHNTEAFF; CDR3nt: TGTGCCAGCAGTTACTCAACCCAAGGACATAACACTGAAGCTTTCTTT
abundance: -; v_gene: TRBV19; d_gene: -; j_gene: TRBJ2-7; CDR3aa: CASSPGTPVTSEQYF; CDR3nt: TGTGCCAGTAGTCCCGGGACTCCTGTGACCAGCGAGCAGTACTTC
abundance: once; v_gene: TRBV5-6; d_gene: -; j_gene: TRBJ1-2; CDR3aa: CASGKDVGRAYLRYGYTF; CDR3nt: TGTGCCAGCGGGAAGGATGTGGGCAGGGCGTACCTTAGGTATGGCTACACCTTC
abundance: -; v_gene: TRBV5-5; d_gene: -; j_gene: TRBJ2-2; CDR3aa: CASRPPIISTGELFF; CDR3nt: TGTGCCAGCAGACCACCTATTATTAGTACCGGGGAGCTGTTTTTT
abundance: -; v_gene: TRBV5-1; d_gene: TRBD1; j_gene: TRBJ2-2; CDR3aa: CASSFTGTGGTGELFF; CDR3nt: TGCGCCAGCAGCTTTACCGGGACAGGGGGCACCGGGGAGCTGTTTTTT
abundance: -; v_gene: TRBV4-1; d_gene: -; j_gene: TRBJ2-5; CDR3aa: CASSQPWGRETQYF; CDR3nt: TGCGCCAGCAGCCAACCCTGGGGCCGGGAGACCCAGTACTTC
abundance: -; v_gene: TRBV30; d_gene: TRBD1; j_gene: TRBJ2-3; CDR3aa: CAWRPGTGADTQYF; CDR3nt: TGTGCCTGGAGACCGGGGACAGGGGCAGATACGCAGTATTTT
abundance: -; v_gene: TRBV9; d_gene: -; j_gene: TRBJ1-5; CDR3aa: CASSAGQYSNQPQHF; CDR3nt: TGTGCCAGCAGCGCAGGACAGTATAGCAATCAGCCCCAGCATTTT
abundance: -; v_gene: TRBV5-4; d_gene: TRBD1; j_gene: TRBJ2-3; CDR3aa: CASSYLQGADTQYF; CDR3nt: TGTGCCAGCAGCTACCTACAGGGGGCAGATACGCAGTATTTT
abundance: many; v_gene: TRBV10-3; d_gene: TRBD1; j_gene: TRBJ1-2; CDR3aa: CAISTPGGGLGIGYGYTF; CDR3nt: TGTGCCATCAGCACACCAGGGGGCGGACTCGGTATTGGCTATGGCTACACCTTC
abundance: once; v_gene: TRBV4-1; d_gene: -; j_gene: TRBJ1-6; CDR3aa: CASSQGGTGSNSPLHF; CDR3nt: TGCGCCAGCAGCCAAGGGGGAACAGGTTCTAATTCACCCCTCCACTTT
abundance: -; v_gene: TRBV28; d_gene: TRBD1; j_gene: TRBJ2-3; CDR3aa: CASIHQGQAADTQYF; CDR3nt: TGTGCCAGCATCCACCAAGGACAGGCGGCAGATACGCAGTATTTT
abundance: -; v_gene: TRBV27; d_gene: TRBD1; j_gene: TRBJ1-2; CDR3aa: CASKPSGQRNYGYTF; CDR3nt: TGTGCCAGCAAACCCTCGGGACAGAGAAACTATGGCTACACCTTC
abundance: -; v_gene: TRBV28; d_gene: -; j_gene: TRBJ2-3; CDR3aa: CASSFPPTDTQYF; CDR3nt: TGTGCCAGCAGTTTCCCTCCCACAGATACGCAGTATTTT
abundance: once; v_gene: TRBV7-2; d_gene: -; j_gene: TRBJ2-3; CDR3aa: CASSFVQGSTDTQYF; CDR3nt: TGTGCCAGCAGCTTCGTTCAGGGGAGCACAGATACGCAGTATTTT
abundance: -; v_gene: TRBV15; d_gene: TRBD1; j_gene: TRBJ1-4; CDR3aa: CATSRDSGASFTGVEEKLFF; CDR3nt: TGTGCCACCAGCAGAGATTCAGGGGCCTCCTTTACAGGGGTAGAGGAAAAACTGTTTTTT